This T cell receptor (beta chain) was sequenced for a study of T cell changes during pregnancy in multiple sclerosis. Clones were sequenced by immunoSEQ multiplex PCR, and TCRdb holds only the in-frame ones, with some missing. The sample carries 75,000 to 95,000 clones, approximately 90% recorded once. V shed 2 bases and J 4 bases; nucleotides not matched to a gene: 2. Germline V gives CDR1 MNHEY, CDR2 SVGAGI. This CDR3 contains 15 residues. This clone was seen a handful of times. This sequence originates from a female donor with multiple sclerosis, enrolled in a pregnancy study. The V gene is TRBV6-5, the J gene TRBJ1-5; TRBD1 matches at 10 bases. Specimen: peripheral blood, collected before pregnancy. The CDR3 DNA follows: TGTGCCAGCAGTTACGGACAGGGGGGAAATCAGCCCCAGCATTTT. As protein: CASSYGQGGNQPQHF.